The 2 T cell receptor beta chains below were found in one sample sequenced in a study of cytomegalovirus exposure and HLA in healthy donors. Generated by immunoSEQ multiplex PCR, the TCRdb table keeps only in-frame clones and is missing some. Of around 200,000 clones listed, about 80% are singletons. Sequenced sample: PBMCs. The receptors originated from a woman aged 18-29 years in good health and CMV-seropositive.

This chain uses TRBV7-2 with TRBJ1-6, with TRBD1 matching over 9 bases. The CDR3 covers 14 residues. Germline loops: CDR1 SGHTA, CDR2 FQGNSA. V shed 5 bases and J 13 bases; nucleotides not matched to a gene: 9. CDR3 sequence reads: CASSVGQGFGPLHF. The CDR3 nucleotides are TGTGCCAGCAGCGTCGGACAGGGGTTTGGGCCCCTCCACTTT.

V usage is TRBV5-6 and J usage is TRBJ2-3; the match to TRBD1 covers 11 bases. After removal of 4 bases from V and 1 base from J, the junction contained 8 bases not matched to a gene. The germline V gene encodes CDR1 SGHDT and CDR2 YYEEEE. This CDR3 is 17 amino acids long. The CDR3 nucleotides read TGTGCCAGCAGCCCGGGACAGGGGGAGCTTGGCACAGATACGCAGTATTTT. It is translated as CASSPGQGELGTDTQYF.